The entry below describes one T cell receptor (beta chain). Its specificity is unknown. This sample is part of a study of PD-1 blockade in mismatch repair-deficient tumors. Overall study context: All were previously treated, progressing patients with 12 mismatch repair-deficient cancer types.

Study results and caveats: Rapid post-treatment expansion, then contraction, generally preceding radiologic response, marked tumor-resident clones.

This CDR3 has 12 amino acids. Trimming removed 3 bases from V and 1 base from J, with 4 bases in between. Germline V lookup: CDR1 GTSNPN, CDR2 SVGIG (reference sequence). Clones were sequenced by immunoSEQ multiplex PCR, and TCRdb holds only the in-frame ones, with some missing. The sample shows about 34,000 clones, roughly 80% of them seen only once. TCRs were sequenced from a few patients responding to pembrolizumab. The rearrangement links TRBV30 to TRBJ1-3; D unclear. The sample was PBMCs, taken around 6 weeks after starting pembrolizumab. The clonotype was recovered from an adult with mismatch repair-deficient cancer. The CDR3 protein is CAWSPSGNTIYF. The CDR3 nucleotides are TGTGCCTGGAGCCCTTCTGGAAACACCATATATTTT. The full variable domain, completed using reference TRBV30 and TRBJ1-3, is SQTIHQWPATLVQPVGSPLSLECTVEGTSNPNLYWYRQAAGRGLQLLFYSVGIGQISSEVPQNLSASRPQDRQFILSSKKLLLSDSGFYLCAWSPSGNTIYFGEGSWLTVV.